Each of the 8 T cell receptor beta chains below was sequenced from the same sample in a study of T cells after yellow fever vaccination. TCRdb re-called the 5' RACE reads through MiXCR, storing one row per CDR3 protein. The data show over 250,000 distinct CDR3 sequences, 5.2% seen once. This material consisted of CD4+ T cells sorted from PBMCs, taken on the day of the yellow fever booster vaccination. The receptors derive from a man younger than 35 who received the YFV17D yellow fever vaccine.

This clonotype has only a few counts. The chain has TRBV6-1 and TRBJ2-5; D unclear. This CDR3 spans 14 amino acids. The germline V and J ends were trimmed by 3 bases and 4 bases, with 12 bases remaining between them. Germline values: CDR1 MNHNS, CDR2 SASEGT. The CDR3, as DNA: TGTGCCAGCAGTGAGGGCACGCTTCCAGAGACCCAGTACTTC. It is translated as CASSEGTLPETQYF.

At least ten counts were recorded for this clonotype. The rearrangement joins TRBV7-9 to TRBJ1-1, with TRBD1 matching over 8 bases. Unmatched junction bases numbered 15, after V lost 7 bases and J lost 5 bases. The CDR3 runs 16 residues. Per germline, CDR1 SEHNR and CDR2 FQNEAQ (reference sequence). As DNA, the CDR3 is TGTGCCAGCAATACACTCTTCAGGGGGCGTAGGACTGAAGCTTTCTTT. It is translated as CASNTLFRGRRTEAFF. The whole variable domain, filled in from reference TRBV7-9 and TRBJ1-1, reads DTGVSQNPRHKITKRGQNVTFRCDPISEHNRLYWYRQTLGQGPEFLTYFQNEAQLEKSRLLSDRFSAERPKGSFSTLEIQRTEQGDSAMYLCASNTLFRGRRTEAFFGQGTRLTVV.

This clonotype was recorded many times. The rearrangement joins TRBV10-3 to TRBJ1-4; D unclear. This CDR3 contains 14 residues. The germline V gene has CDR1 ENHRY and CDR2 SYGVKD. V dropped 0 bases and J dropped 8 bases, with 10 bases sitting between them. CDR3 sequence (DNA): TGTGCCATCAGTGAGTCCCTCGGGAGGGAAAAACTGTTTTTT. Protein: CAISESLGREKLFF.

The chain carries TRBV7-6 and TRBJ2-3, with D perhaps being TRBD1 or TRBD2 (6 bases each). This CDR3 is built from 16 residues. Trimming removed 5 bases from V and 6 bases from J, with 21 bases in between. Germline-derived CDR1 and CDR2 are SGHVS and FNYEAQ. DNA for the CDR3: TGTGCCAGCAGCGGTCCCCGGGGGCCCCATTTGGATACGCAGTATTTT. Translating it yields CASSGPRGPHLDTQYF.

This clonotype showed up just a few times. The V gene is TRBV20-1, the J gene TRBJ2-7; D uncertain. Germline V gene lookup returns CDR1 DFQATT and CDR2 SNEGSKA (reference sequence). The CDR3 spans 14 residues. Trimming cost V 0 bases and J 0 bases, with 9 bases left between them. DNA for the CDR3: TGCAGTGCTAGAGATAACCAGAGCTCCTACGAGCAGTACGTC. Its protein product is CSARDNQSSYEQYV.

For this clonotype: A junction end diverges from the germline sequence, so it may reflect a read error. This chain joins TRBV7-9 and TRBJ1-1; D is perhaps TRBD1 (6 bases). The germline V gene encodes CDR1 SEHNR and CDR2 FQNEAQ (reference sequence). CDR3 size: 14 residues. This CDR3 is CASSLRGANTGAFF. The CDR3 DNA reads as TGTGCCAGCAGCCTACGGGGGGCGAACACTGGAGCTTTCTTT.

The CDR3 reads CATSSRSGANEQFF. CDR3 DNA sequence: TGTGCCACCAGCAGTCGGTCCGGGGCCAATGAGCAGTTCTTC. This sequence joins TRBV15 and TRBJ2-1; D could derive from TRBD1 or TRBD2 (5 bases each). This CDR3 region has 14 residues. CDR1 is LNHNV, CDR2 YYDKDF, per germline (reference sequence). Trimming removed 3 bases from V and 6 bases from J, with 12 bases in between.

This clonotype was counted many times. CDR3 protein: CASSSQGTGLYEQYV. CDR3 in DNA: TGTGCCAGCAGCTCGCAGGGGACAGGACTTTACGAGCAGTACGTC. V gene TRBV7-2 combines with J gene TRBJ2-7, with 8 bases lining up with TRBD1. V dropped 4 bases and J dropped 4; count of bases not matched to a gene: 9. CDR3 length equals 15 residues. Germline CDR1 and CDR2: SGHTA and FQGNSA.